This TCR beta chain was profiled in a study of cytomegalovirus exposure and HLA in healthy donors. Vbeta (60) and Jbeta (13) primers were used in the PCR. Generated by immunoSEQ multiplex PCR, the TCRdb table keeps only in-frame clones and is missing some. The sample yields 110,000 or so clones, over 65% seen once. The germline V gene has CDR1 SGHRS and CDR2 YFSETQ. There are 14 residues in the CDR3. Trimming took 4 bases from V and 1 from J, leaving 11 bases between them. The TCR was taken from a woman aged 45-59 years in good health and CMV-seropositive. The V call is TRBV5-1, the J call TRBJ1-1; possibly TRBD1 for D (5 bases). The sequenced sample consisted of PBMCs. CDR3 region: CASSGVTGNTEAFF. As DNA, the CDR3 is TGCGCCAGCAGCGGGGTAACAGGGAACACTGAAGCTTTCTTT. Complete variable domain (other parts from reference TRBV5-1 and TRBJ1-1): KAGVTQTPRYLIKTRGQQVTLSCSPISGHRSVSWYQQTPGQGLQFLFEYFSETQRNKGNFPGRFSGRQFSNSRSEMNVSTLELGDSALYLCASSGVTGNTEAFFGQGTRLTVV.